One sample yielded the 29 T cell receptor beta chains listed below, sequenced in a study of T cell responses to AZD1222 COVID-19 vaccine (dated by TCRdb to the early 2020s). Receptors were amplified or captured by the immunoSEQ multiplex PCR assay. In TCRdb, the immuneACCESS table is reduced to in-frame sequences with V and J assigned. These tables do not hold every clone; where another copy was compared, an unresolved V gene accounts for under half, and the others remain unexplained. For this sample the table gives about 68,000 clones, of which almost 90% were detected only once. The top ten clonotypes cover roughly 7.3% of the sample. This sample's time point label indicates: baseline before first vaccination. The sequencing here drew on peripheral blood, taken on day 0 of AZD1222 vaccination. Receptor source: an adult in good health.

The V and J genes are TRBV10-2 and TRBJ2-3, with TRBD2 matching 9 bases. V was pared by 10 bases and J by 13 bases, with 12 bases of the junction left unmatched. Germline lookup yields CDR1 WSHSY and CDR2 SAAADI. The CDR3 length is 12 residues. CDR3 DNA sequence: TGCGCCACCCTTAGCGGGAGTAGCGAAGAGTATTTT. It is translated as CATLSGSSEEYF.

The gene calls are TRBV5-1 and TRBJ2-5; D is undetermined. Trimming removed 1 base at V and 0 bases at J, with 19 bases between. CDR3 length: 18 amino acids. Germline CDR1 and CDR2: SGHRS and YFSETQ. DNA for the CDR3: TGCGCCAGCAGCTTGCTATCTAACAGTTTATCGTACCAAGAGACCCAGTACTTC. This encodes CASSLLSNSLSYQETQYF.

This chain uses TRBV27 with TRBJ2-5; 13 bases fit TRBD2. Germline loops: CDR1 MNHEY, CDR2 SMNVEV (reference sequence). The CDR3 length is 15 residues. J was trimmed by 5 bases and V by 5 bases; bases with no gene match: 5. CDR3 region: CASSPLAGGTETQYF. Written as DNA, the CDR3 is TGTGCCAGCAGTCCACTAGCGGGAGGGACGGAGACCCAGTACTTC.

This clone occurred once. This rearrangement joins TRBV4-1 to TRBJ1-3; 7 bases match TRBD1. CDR1 and CDR2 from the germline V gene are MGHRA and YSYEKL. There are 16 residues in the CDR3. J lost 4 bases, V lost 3 bases, and 9 bases had no gene match. The CDR3 is CASSQPTGRKGNTIYF. CDR3 bases: TGCGCCAGCAGCCAGCCGACAGGGAGGAAGGGAAACACCATATATTTT.

V gene TRBV6-4 combines with J gene TRBJ2-3; TRBD2 might be the D (6 bases). V was clipped by 4 bases and J by 2 bases, with 7 bases between them. The CDR3 loop spans 13 amino acids. Germline V gene sequence: CDR1 MRHNA, CDR2 SNTAGT. CDR3 nucleotide sequence: TGTGCCAGCAGTGGGAGGGACACAGATACGCAGTATTTT. It specifies CASSGRDTDTQYF.

V usage is TRBV21-1 and J usage is TRBJ1-5; whether TRBD1, the table's D call, matches the DNA was not checked. TRBV21-1 is marked as a pseudogene. The CDR3 covers 14 residues. The CDR3 protein is CARHRDRPDQPQHF. The CDR3 region has the DNA TGTGCCCGACACCGGGACAGGCCCGATCAGCCCCAGCATTTT.

The chain recombines TRBV29-1 with TRBJ2-7; D is unresolved. Germline V gene sequence: CDR1 SQVTM, CDR2 ANQGSEA. The germline V and J ends were trimmed by 4 bases and 3 bases, with 7 bases remaining between them. The length of the CDR3 is 11 residues. For the CDR3, the DNA is TGCAGCGTTGCCGCAAGCTACGAGCAGTACTTC. Translating it yields CSVAASYEQYF.

The rearrangement links TRBV5-6 to TRBJ1-2; D ambiguous. The CDR3 length is 16 residues. The V gene's germline CDR1 is SGHDT and CDR2 YYEEEE. V was pared by 0 bases and J by 5 bases, with 17 bases between. CDR3 protein: CASSLEVRTAVYGYTF. The CDR3 nucleotides read TGTGCCAGCAGCTTGGAGGTGAGGACTGCGGTATATGGCTACACCTTC.

This chain uses TRBV10-3 with TRBJ1-4; 7 bases map to TRBD1. This CDR3 is built from 13 residues. The ends lost 2 bases at V and 8 bases at J; junction bases unmatched: 2. The V gene's germline CDR1 is ENHRY and CDR2 SYGVKD. This CDR3 is CAISERDREKLFF. CDR3 coding DNA: TGTGCCATCAGTGAGCGGGACAGAGAAAAACTGTTTTTT.

The CDR3 nucleotides read TGTGCCAGCAGACAGGGACTAGTCACAGATACGCAGTATTTT. As protein: CASRQGLVTDTQYF. The genes are TRBV27 and TRBJ2-3; 8 bases line up with TRBD2. Germline V gene data show CDR1 as MNHEY and CDR2 as SMNVEV (reference sequence). CDR3 size: 14 residues. The J segment lost 2 bases and the V segment lost 6 bases, leaving 4 bases of the junction unmatched.

This CDR3 reads CASSFSGDQRDTQYF. In nucleotides, the CDR3 is TGTGCCAGCAGTTTTTCGGGGGACCAAAGGGATACGCAGTATTTT. The V call is TRBV27, the J call TRBJ2-3, with D perhaps matching TRBD2 (6 bases). V was clipped by 3 bases and J by 6 bases, with 16 bases between them. There are 15 residues in the CDR3. Germline V lookup: CDR1 MNHEY, CDR2 SMNVEV (reference sequence).

The chain employs TRBV7-9 and TRBJ1-4; maybe TRBD1 (6 bases). Between the trimmed V and J ends, which lost 0 bases and 4 bases, there was a span of 15 bases. The V gene's germline CDR1 is SEHNR and CDR2 FQNEAQ (reference sequence). The CDR3 spans 17 residues. CDR3: CASSLASVGRGNEKLFF. In nucleotides, the CDR3 is TGTGCCAGCAGCTTAGCGAGCGTTGGCAGGGGTAATGAAAAACTGTTTTTT.

This chain uses TRBV6-6 with TRBJ1-2; 7 nucleotides align to TRBD1. The CDR3 runs to 14 residues. After removal of 2 bases from V and 7 bases from J, the junction contained 7 bases not matched to a gene. Germline V gene lookup returns CDR1 MNHNY and CDR2 SVGAGI (reference sequence). The CDR3 DNA reads TGTGCCAGCAGTTACACCCCAGACAGGGCTGGCTACACCTTC. Protein: CASSYTPDRAGYTF.

This sequence joins TRBV4-3 and TRBJ2-7, with 8 bases lining up with TRBD1. The CDR3 extends over 14 amino acids. V lost 3 bases, J lost 4 bases, and 5 bases stayed unmatched. The germline V gene encodes CDR1 LGHNA and CDR2 YSLEER. The DNA of the CDR3 is TGCGCCAGCAGCCACGACAGGGGAAGTTACGAGCAGTACTTC. It yields the protein CASSHDRGSYEQYF.

This clone came up once. The chain employs TRBV5-1 and TRBJ2-7, with 7 nucleotides matching TRBD2. Trimming at V came to 4 bases and at J to 0 bases, leaving 7 bases not matched to a gene. This CDR3 has 15 amino acids. Germline CDR1 is SGHRS and CDR2 is YFSETQ. The CDR3 bases are TGCGCCAGCAGCGGTCGGGGCGGGAGCTCCTACGAGCAGTACTTC. Translation gives CASSGRGGSSYEQYF.

The J gene is TRBJ1-3, the V gene TRBV4-2, with a weak D call TRBD1 (5 bases). Germline V lookup: CDR1 LGHNA, CDR2 YNFKEQ. V was cut by 2 bases and J by 0 bases, with 14 bases left in between. The length of the CDR3 is 17 residues. CDR3 nucleotides: TGTGCCAGCAGCCAAAGAAACCAGGGCCACTCTGGAAACACCATATATTTT. Encoded protein: CASSQRNQGHSGNTIYF.

The chain employs TRBV5-4 and TRBJ1-1; unclear D gene. The germline V gene has CDR1 SGHNT and CDR2 YYREEE (reference sequence). The CDR3 spans 13 residues. V was cut by 2 bases and J by 1 base, with 6 bases left in between. In DNA form, the CDR3 reads TGTGCCAGCAGCTTTCGGGGGAACACTGAAGCTTTCTTT. Translation gives CASSFRGNTEAFF.

The chain couples TRBV4-2 to TRBJ1-1; D gene ambiguous. The germline V and J ends were trimmed by 4 bases and 1 base, with 10 bases remaining between them. The CDR3 is made up of 14 amino acids. Germline V gene data show CDR1 as LGHNA and CDR2 as YNFKEQ. The CDR3 spells CASSPQPRNTEAFF. DNA of the CDR3: TGTGCCAGCAGCCCCCAACCCCGGAACACTGAAGCTTTCTTT.

The chain couples TRBV7-7 to TRBJ1-1; TRBD1 aligns across 8 bases. Trimming took 1 base from V and 11 from J; bases not matched to a gene: 6. Germline V lookup: CDR1 SSHAT, CDR2 FNYEAQ (reference sequence). The CDR3 runs 13 residues. CDR3 coding DNA: TGTGCCAGCAGCTTAGACCTGACAGGGGTCGCTTTCTTT. Translating gives CASSLDLTGVAFF. The full variable domain, with the rest looked up from reference TRBV7-7 and TRBJ1-1, is GAGVSQSPRYKVTKRGQDVTLRCDPISSHATLYWYQQALGQGPEFLTYFNYEAQPDKSGLPSDRFSAERPEGSISTLTIQRTEQRDSAMYRCASSLDLTGVAFFGQGTRLTVV.

In regard to this clone: Other DNA sequences in this sample translate to the same CDR3. The J gene is TRBJ2-3, the V gene TRBV3-1 (or the pseudogene TRBV3-2), with D perhaps TRBD1 or TRBD2 (5 bases each). Trimming took off 4 bases at V and 0 bases at J, with 11 bases between the two ends. The CDR3 length is 15 residues. The germline gives CDR1 LGHDT, CDR2 YNNKEL (reference sequence). This CDR3 reads CASSPTGTSTDTQYF. The CDR3 DNA follows: TGTGCCAGCAGCCCTACCGGGACGAGCACAGATACGCAGTATTTT.

V gene TRBV6-4 combines with J gene TRBJ2-3; 9 bases are a match to TRBD2. CDR1 and CDR2 from the germline V gene are MRHNA and SNTAGT. V lost 0 bases to trimming and J lost 4 bases; unmatched junction nucleotides: 2. The length of the CDR3 is 15 residues. The CDR3, as DNA: TGTGCCAGCAGTGACTCGGTAGCGGGGGCAGATACGCAGTATTTT. Amino acid sequence: CASSDSVAGADTQYF.

The CDR3 here is CASSQGSDYTDTQYF. CDR3 bases: TGCGCCAGCAGCCAAGGATCGGATTACACAGATACGCAGTATTTT. The rearrangement uses TRBV4-3 and TRBJ2-3; the D is unclear. The germline gives CDR1 LGHNA, CDR2 YSLEER. The CDR3 covers 15 residues. Trimming cost V 1 base and J 2 bases, with 10 bases left between them.

The V gene is TRBV9, the J gene TRBJ1-6, with a possible D match to TRBD1 (6 bases). The ends were cut back, 4 bases at V and 7 bases at J, with 9 bases in the middle. This CDR3 region has 13 residues. Germline assignment: CDR1 SGDLS and CDR2 YYNGEE. The DNA of the CDR3 is TGTGCCAGCAGCCTCACAGGGAATTCACCCCTCCACTTT. Its translation is CASSLTGNSPLHF.

The rearrangement links TRBV12-3 or TRBV12-4 to TRBJ2-7, with TRBD1 as a possible D gene (5 bases). The length of the CDR3 is 13 residues. With 3 bases removed from V and 6 bases from J, the gap between germline ends came to 12 bases. Here the CDR3 reads CASSFLRGGEQYF. DNA for the CDR3: TGTGCCAGCAGTTTCCTAAGGGGTGGCGAGCAGTACTTC.

This clone turned up a few times. This chain joins TRBV10-3 and TRBJ2-3; D is tentatively TRBD1 or TRBD2 (5 bases each). The V gene lost 2 bases and the J gene lost 2 bases, with 11 bases spanning the gap. The CDR3 is 15 amino acids. Germline CDR1 is ENHRY and CDR2 is SYGVKD. The CDR3 DNA reads TGTGCCATCAGTGAGGGGGGTCCTTCCACAGATACGCAGTATTTT. Protein sequence: CAISEGGPSTDTQYF.

The chain has TRBV11-2 and TRBJ1-2; no definite D call. The CDR3 is 12 residues long. Trimming removed 3 bases from V and 8 bases from J, with 10 bases in between. Germline-derived CDR1 and CDR2 are SGHAT and FQNNGV. The CDR3 sequence is CASSFPTEGYTF. The CDR3 nucleotides are TGTGCCAGCAGCTTCCCCACAGAGGGCTACACCTTC.

The V call is TRBV3-1 (or the pseudogene TRBV3-2), the J call TRBJ1-6; unclear D gene. This CDR3 is 13 amino acids long. The germline V and J ends were trimmed by 0 bases and 9 bases, with 6 bases remaining between them. Germline V gene lookup returns CDR1 LGHDT and CDR2 YNNKEL (reference sequence). The CDR3 coding sequence is TGTGCCAGCAGCCAAGATGGGGTTTCACCCCTCCACTTT. The encoded protein is CASSQDGVSPLHF.

The chain employs TRBV7-2 and TRBJ2-2; D might be TRBD1 (6 bases). CDR3 size: 13 residues. V was shortened by 5 bases and J by 6 bases, with 10 bases between the two germline ends. Germline V gene lookup returns CDR1 SGHTA and CDR2 FQGNSA. The CDR3 coding sequence is TGTGCCAGCAGCCCCAGGGGAGCCGGGGAGCTGTTTTTT. This translates into CASSPRGAGELFF.

The rearrangement joins TRBV18 to TRBJ1-6, with D maybe TRBD1 (6 bases). V lost 4 bases and J lost 8, with 12 bases in between. CDR1 is KGHSH and CDR2 is LQKENI in the germline V gene. CDR3 size: 14 residues. CDR3 coding DNA: TGTGCCAGCTCACTAGGGGGGCCGGATTCACCCCTCCACTTT. It encodes CASSLGGPDSPLHF. Using reference TRBV18 and TRBJ1-6 for the parts outside the CDR3, the full variable domain is NAGVMQNPRHLVRRRGQEARLRCSPMKGHSHVYWYRQLPEEGLKFMVYLQKENIIDESGMPKERFSAEFPKEGPSILRIQQVVRGDSAAYFCASSLGGPDSPLHFGNGTRLTVT.